Listed below are T cell receptor beta chains from one sample, sequenced in a study of OX40 agonist ivuxolimab in advanced cancers. Sequencing used immunoSEQ multiplex PCR; TCRdb keeps in-frame clones, though not all of them. This table has 84,000 or so clones, about 93% appearing once. Sequenced material: CD4+ or CD8+ T cells sorted from blood, taken in a trial of the OX40 agonist ivuxolimab. The receptors originated from an adult with an advanced solid tumor such as melanoma, head and neck, liver or kidney cancer. Both conserved end residues are part of each CDR3.

>TRBV6-1|18|TRBJ1-4
CASSEWTGGLGADEKLFF
>TRBV11-3|15|TRBJ2-7
CASSPSNSGSYEQYF
>TRBV14|12|TRBJ2-5
CASSLGGGTQYF
>TRBV5-1|15|TRBJ1-3
CASSPTPDSGNTIYF
>TRBV6-4|15|TRBJ2-3
CASSAHNDLIETQYF
>TRBV11-2|14|TRBJ2-5
CASSSVSGGETQYF
>TRBV7-2|18|TRBJ1-1
CASSLRSGTGGLNTEAFF
>TRBV19|19|TRBJ2-2
CASSILPSGGALNTGELFF
>TRBV9|13|TRBJ2-4
CASSVDLGNIQYF
>TRBV5-4|15|TRBJ2-2
CASSAHRDSTGELFF
>TRBV7-6|15|TRBJ1-2
CASSLAAREANSYTF
>TRBV11-3|16|TRBJ2-5
CASSLVGLVGQETQYF
>TRBV5-6|14|TRBJ1-1
CASSLRGLGTEAFF
>TRBV5-1|16|TRBJ2-1
CASRVAGGPAYNEQFF
>TRBV10-3|14|TRBJ1-2
CAIRIGGSSYGYTF
>TRBV4-1|14|TRBJ1-1
CASSLGTGGTEAFF
>TRBV30|12|TRBJ2-5
CAWSLALETQYF
>TRBV28|16|TRBJ2-4
CASSLRDSRAKNIQYF
>TRBV5-6|13|TRBJ1-2
CASSLDRAWGYTF
>TRBV25-1|17|NA
CASSVRGMSGTGDEQYF
>TRBV7-2|19|TRBJ2-3
CASSSELAGGPHSTDTQYF
>TRBV11-3|12|TRBJ2-1
CASSLTGDEQFF
>TRBV21-1|18|TRBJ2-5
CASSTLSPPSGIVCQRYF
>TRBV18|17|TRBJ2-3
CASSRLAGDLSTDTQYF
>TRBV2|14|TRBJ2-5
CASIRDSGAETQYF
>TRBV5-4|17|TRBJ2-6
CASSFQREVSGANVLTF
>TRBV19|17|TRBJ2-1
CASSIGVPTSSYNEQFF
>TRBV5-5|13|TRBJ1-2
CASSFQGNYGYTF
>TRBV28|13|TRBJ1-2
CASTPRGGSGYTF
>TRBV6-6|14|TRBJ2-3
CASIGTSGTDTQYF
>TRBV27|13|TRBJ1-2
CASSLRGLYGYTF
>TRBV5-4|11|TRBJ2-1
CASSRGNEQFF
>TRBV5-1|18|TRBJ2-2
CASSLSGQGFSNTGELFF
>TRBV5-1|14|TRBJ2-7
CASRPGSSGGEQYF
>TRBV19|14|TRBJ2-7
CASSVDRVSYEQYF
>TRBV25-1|15|TRBJ2-3
CASSDTGQGTDTQYF
>TRBV11-1|14|TRBJ2-1
CASSSGLAVNEQFF
>TRBV28|16|TRBJ2-2
CASSLSGSLFGGELFF
>TRBV10-2|15|TRBJ1-1
CASSESTGRENEAFF
>TRBV2|14|TRBJ1-5
CASQLEAGVQPQHF
>TRBV2|15|TRBJ2-5
CASTSGTGRQETQYF
>TRBV9|17|TRBJ2-3
CASSPRGGTGFTDTQYF
>TRBV30|14|TRBJ1-5
CAQPGGGSNQPQHF
>TRBV11-3|15|TRBJ2-5
CASSLGGLTQETQYF
>TRBV18|13|TRBJ2-2
CASSPDITGELFF
>TRBV5-6|13|TRBJ2-7
CASSLVDSYEQYF
>TRBV6-6|11|TRBJ2-4
CACGSWDIQYF
>TRBV11-2|16|TRBJ2-1
CASSPHSGTRGNEQFF
>TRBV5-8|16|TRBJ1-3
CASSLRDYRAGNTIYF
>TRBV6-1|15|TRBJ1-2
CASRQGGGLNYGYTF
>TRBV12-5|14|TRBJ2-5
CASGSRPLIETQYF
>TRBV4-3|13|TRBJ1-1
CASSQAGDTEAFF
>TRBV28|13|TRBJ2-1
CASSLYTGREQFF
>TRBV28|15|TRBJ1-2
CASSSTGVVVGGYTF
>TRBV18|16|TRBJ2-3
CASSPPGQGGGNTQYF
>TRBV6-4|14|TRBJ2-3
CASSAVGGADTQYF
>TRBV6-6|16|TRBJ1-5
CASSSRGSYSNQPQHF
>TRBV18|16|TRBJ2-7
CASSPPGQGPSLEQYF
>TRBV4-1|14|TRBJ2-2
CASSRLTRAGELFF
>TRBV18|15|NA
CASSLTGLDSHEQYF